This is a list of T cell receptor beta chains from one sample in a study of cytomegalovirus exposure and HLA in healthy donors. This table comes from immunoSEQ multiplex PCR, and its TCRdb copy is limited to in-frame clones, with some not included. The sample has about 170,000 clones; just under 80% are singletons. Sequencing was performed on PBMCs. Receptor source: a woman between 45 and 60 years old in good health and CMV-seropositive. CDR3s include the opening cysteine and the closing phenylalanine or tryptophan. A D gene is named only where the DNA matches it firmly. Clone size appears in some rows only: once, few, many, or a class for an expanded clone.

d_gene	abundance	v_gene	j_gene	CDR3nt	CDR3aa
TRBD1	-	TRBV6-6	TRBJ1-2	TGTGCCAGCATAAACGGGGACAGCTTCTATGGCTACACCTTC	CASINGDSFYGYTF
TRBD1	few	TRBV28	TRBJ1-2	TGTGCCAGCCGGGCCACAGGGTCCACGGCCAGGGGGTATGGCTACACCTTC	CASRATGSTARGYGYTF
-	-	TRBV28	TRBJ1-2	TGTGCCAGCAGTCCTGGACAACGACAGAACTATGGCTACACCTTC	CASSPGQRQNYGYTF
TRBD1	-	TRBV7-2	TRBJ1-2	TGTGCCAGCAGCTTAGCGCGGGACAGGTCCTCCTATGGCTACACCTTC	CASSLARDRSSYGYTF
TRBD2	-	TRBV6-1	TRBJ2-3	TGTGCCAGCAGTGAAGGGTCTAGCGGGGGGGTTAGGGCGCAGTATTTT	CASSEGSSGGVRAQYF
TRBD1	-	TRBV11-2	TRBJ2-3	TGTGCCAGCAGTCTACGTGGGACAGGGATTGATACGCAGTATTTT	CASSLRGTGIDTQYF
-	once	TRBV7-2	TRBJ2-3	TGTGCCAGCAGCCCCAGGACAGGCACAGATACGCAGTATTTT	CASSPRTGTDTQYF
TRBD1	-	TRBV10-3	TRBJ1-3	TGTGCCATCTACAGGGGCTCTGGAAACACCATATATTTT	CAIYRGSGNTIYF
-	-	TRBV9	TRBJ2-3	TGTGCCAGCAGCGTAGGGGGCAGGTGGGGGGGGCGTACAGATACGCAGTATTTT	CASSVGGRWGGRTDTQYF
-	few	TRBV7-2	TRBJ2-5	TGTGCCAGCAGCACGACTTACCAAGAGACCCAGTACTTC	CASSTTYQETQYF
-	-	TRBV28	TRBJ1-2	TGTGCCAGCAGTTTGGCGGGGGGAGTGGGTGGCTACACCTTC	CASSLAGGVGGYTF
TRBD1	once	TRBV6-5	TRBJ1-4	TGTGCCAGCAGTCCCCACAGGGGTATGGATGAAAAACTGTTTTTT	CASSPHRGMDEKLFF
-	-	TRBV27	TRBJ2-7	TGTGCCAGCGCTGCCGCCAGGCCCATCCCCTACGAGCAGTACTTC	CASAAARPIPYEQYF
TRBD1	once	TRBV19	TRBJ1-2	TGTGCCAGTAGTAGGGGGACAGGACCTTATGGCTACACCTTC	CASSRGTGPYGYTF
TRBD1	once	TRBV7-9	TRBJ1-4	TGTTCCAGCAGCTCGGGGACAGTAGGCGCAACTAATGAAAAACTGTTTTTT	CSSSSGTVGATNEKLFF
-	-	TRBV27	TRBJ1-1	TGTGCCAGCAGTCTACAGGGAAGTGGGTTCACTGAAGCTTTCTTT	CASSLQGSGFTEAFF
TRBD1	few	TRBV2	TRBJ2-5	TGTGCCAGCAGTCTCAAATCCGGGACAGGGGGCGAAGAGACCCAGTACTTC	CASSLKSGTGGEETQYF
TRBD2	-	TRBV18	TRBJ2-1	TGTGCCAGCTCTCCAAATAGCGGGAGGGCCGAAGAAAATGAGCAGTTCTTC	CASSPNSGRAEENEQFF
-	once	TRBV19	TRBJ1-5	TGTGCCAGTAGTATCGGGGTAGGGCAGCCCCAGCATTTT	CASSIGVGQPQHF
-	-	TRBV7-2	TRBJ2-5	TGTGCCAGCAGCCCGGGAACGGCCTTCCAAGAGACCCAGTACTTC	CASSPGTAFQETQYF
TRBD1	few	TRBV4-2	TRBJ2-1	TGTGCCAGCAGCCAACCGCCGGGACAGGGCTACAATGAGCAGTTCTTC	CASSQPPGQGYNEQFF
-	once	TRBV5-1	TRBJ2-1	TGCGCCAGCAGCGCCTACCTCGGCCTAGGGGTCAATGAGCAGTTCTTC	CASSAYLGLGVNEQFF
TRBD1	-	TRBV2	TRBJ2-7	TGTGCCAGCAGTGAGTGGACAGGAAGCTACGAGCAGTACTTC	CASSEWTGSYEQYF
TRBD2	once	TRBV19	TRBJ2-7	TGTGCCAGTAGTCTACAAACTAGCGGACCCTACGAGCAGTACTTC	CASSLQTSGPYEQYF
-	-	TRBV28	TRBJ2-5	TGTGCCAGCAGTTCTCCTGAAGGAGCGGGAGAGACCCAGTACTTC	CASSSPEGAGETQYF
-	-	TRBV5-1	TRBJ1-4	TGCGCCAGCAGCCAACAAGCAACTAATGAAAAACTGTTTTTT	CASSQQATNEKLFF
-	-	TRBV4-2	TRBJ2-3	TGTGCCAGCAGCCAAGAGCGGGACGCCCGCACAGATACGCAGTATTTT	CASSQERDARTDTQYF
TRBD1	-	TRBV18	TRBJ2-3	TGTGCCAGCTCACCTTCGGACAGGGGCACAGATACGCAGTATTTT	CASSPSDRGTDTQYF
TRBD1	-	TRBV28	TRBJ2-7	TGTGCCAGCAGGAACAGGGGGGACTACGAGCAGTACTTC	CASRNRGDYEQYF
-	-	TRBV28	TRBJ1-5	TGTGCCAGCAGTCCTATACCACAGGGTCTGGATCAGCCCCAGCATTTT	CASSPIPQGLDQPQHF
-	few	TRBV4-3	TRBJ1-3	TGCGCCAGCAGCCTTAGACAGGACTCTGGAAACACCATATATTTT	CASSLRQDSGNTIYF
-	-	TRBV10-1	TRBJ2-3	TGCGCCAGCAGTGAGTCATTATACACAGATACGCAGTATTTT	CASSESLYTDTQYF
TRBD2	-	TRBV9	TRBJ2-1	TGTGCCAGCAGCCCATCGGCTAGCGGGACCTCAATCTACAATGAGCAGTTCTTC	CASSPSASGTSIYNEQFF
-	few	TRBV6-5	TRBJ1-1	TGTGCCAGCAGTCCCTGGGGGGTTATGAACACTGAAGCTTTCTTT	CASSPWGVMNTEAFF
-	-	TRBV13	TRBJ2-7	TGTGCCAGCAGCTTAAACACAGTCTACGAGCAGTACTTC	CASSLNTVYEQYF
TRBD1	-	TRBV27	TRBJ1-2	TGTGCCAGCAGTCCCACCCTTGGAGGGGGCGTTTACTATGGCTACACCTTC	CASSPTLGGGVYYGYTF
-	-	TRBV2	TRBJ2-2	TGTGCCAGCACCCCTTGGGCCACCCGGGGAGCCGGGGAGCTGTTTTTT	CASTPWATRGAGELFF
-	-	TRBV14	TRBJ1-1	TGTGCCAGCAGCCAAGATTTACGGTACACTGAAGCTTTCTTT	CASSQDLRYTEAFF
-	-	TRBV5-6	TRBJ2-7	TGTGCCAGCAGCTTGAGGGGGGGCTACGAGCAGTACTTC	CASSLRGGYEQYF
TRBD1	-	TRBV7-9	TRBJ2-7	TGTGCCAGCAGCTTTGACAGGGTCCGTTACGAGCAGTACTTC	CASSFDRVRYEQYF
-	-	TRBV19	TRBJ1-1	TGTGCCAGTAGTATGTACCCAGGGGCCTCGAACACTGAAGCTTTCTTT	CASSMYPGASNTEAFF
-	-	TRBV18	TRBJ1-6	TGTGCCAGCTCACCACCGCACAGAAATTCACCCCTCCACTTT	CASSPPHRNSPLHF
TRBD2	once	TRBV12-5	TRBJ2-1	TGTGCTAGTGGTCCCGGACTAGCGGATAATGAGCAGTTCTTC	CASGPGLADNEQFF
-	-	TRBV18	TRBJ1-1	TGTGCCAGCTCCCCTCCCCGGGGAGGATTAAACACTGAAGCTTTCTTT	CASSPPRGGLNTEAFF
-	-	TRBV5-1	TRBJ2-1	TGCGCCAGCAGCTTGGACTACTCCTACAATGAGCAGTTCTTC	CASSLDYSYNEQFF
-	-	TRBV7-6	TRBJ2-1	TGTGCCAGCAGCTTGGTGGGCCTCGATGAGCAGTTCTTC	CASSLVGLDEQFF
-	-	TRBV7-2	TRBJ1-1	TGTGCCAGCAGCTTAGTCGGACAGAGTGAAGCTTTCTTT	CASSLVGQSEAFF
-	-	TRBV19	TRBJ1-5	TGTGCCAGTAGTCTGGACACTACCAATCAGCCCCAGCATTTT	CASSLDTTNQPQHF